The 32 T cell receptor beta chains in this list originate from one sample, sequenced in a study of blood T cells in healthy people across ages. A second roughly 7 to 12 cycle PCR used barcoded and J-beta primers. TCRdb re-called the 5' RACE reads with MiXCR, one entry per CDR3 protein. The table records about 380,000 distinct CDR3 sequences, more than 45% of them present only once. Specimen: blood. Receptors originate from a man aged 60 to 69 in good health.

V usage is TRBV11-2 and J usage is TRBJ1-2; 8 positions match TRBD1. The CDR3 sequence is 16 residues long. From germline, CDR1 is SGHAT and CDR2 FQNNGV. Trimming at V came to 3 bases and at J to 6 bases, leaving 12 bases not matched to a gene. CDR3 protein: CASSFKFSRGLDGYTF. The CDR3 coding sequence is TGTGCCAGCAGCTTTAAGTTCTCCAGGGGGCTTGATGGCTACACCTTC. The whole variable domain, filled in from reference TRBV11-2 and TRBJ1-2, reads EAGVAQSPRYKIIEKRQSVAFWCNPISGHATLYWYQQILGQGPKLLIQFQNNGVVDDSQLPKDRFSAERLKGVDSTLKIQPAKLEDSAVYLCASSFKFSRGLDGYTFGSGTRLTVV.

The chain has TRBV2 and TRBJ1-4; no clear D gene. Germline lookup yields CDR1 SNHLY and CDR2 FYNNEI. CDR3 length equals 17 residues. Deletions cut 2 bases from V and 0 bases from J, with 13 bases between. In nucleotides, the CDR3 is TGTGCCAGCAGTGAATGGGGAGGGTTCGCAACTAATGAAAAACTGTTTTTT. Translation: CASSEWGGFATNEKLFF.

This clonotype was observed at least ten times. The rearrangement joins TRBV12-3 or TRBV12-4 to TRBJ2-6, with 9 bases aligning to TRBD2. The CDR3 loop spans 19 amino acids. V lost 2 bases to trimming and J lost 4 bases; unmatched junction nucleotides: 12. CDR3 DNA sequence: TGTGCCAGCAGTTTAACGTGGCGTAGCGGGAGTTCCGGGGCCAACGTCCTGACTTTC. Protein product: CASSLTWRSGSSGANVLTF.

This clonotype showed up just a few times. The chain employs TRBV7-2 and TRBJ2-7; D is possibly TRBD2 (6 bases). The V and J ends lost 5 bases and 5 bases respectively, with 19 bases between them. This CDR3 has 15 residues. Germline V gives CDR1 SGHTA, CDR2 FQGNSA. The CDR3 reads CASSPSGFPSDEQYF. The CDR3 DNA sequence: TGTGCCAGCAGCCCCAGCGGGTTCCCTAGTGACGAGCAGTACTTC.

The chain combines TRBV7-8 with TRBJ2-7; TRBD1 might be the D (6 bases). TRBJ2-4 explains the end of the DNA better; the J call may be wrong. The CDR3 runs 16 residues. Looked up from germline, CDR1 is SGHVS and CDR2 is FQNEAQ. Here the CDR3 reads CASSSQRTDYKNIQYF. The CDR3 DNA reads TGTGCCAGCAGCTCCCAACGGACAGACTATAAAAACATTCAGTACTTC.

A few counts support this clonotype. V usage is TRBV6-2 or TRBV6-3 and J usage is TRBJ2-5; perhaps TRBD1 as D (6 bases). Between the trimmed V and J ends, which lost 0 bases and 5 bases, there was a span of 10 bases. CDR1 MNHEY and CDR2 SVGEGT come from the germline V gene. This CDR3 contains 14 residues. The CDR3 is CASSYSGQLETQYF. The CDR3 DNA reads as TGTGCCAGCAGTTACTCGGGACAACTGGAGACCCAGTACTTC.

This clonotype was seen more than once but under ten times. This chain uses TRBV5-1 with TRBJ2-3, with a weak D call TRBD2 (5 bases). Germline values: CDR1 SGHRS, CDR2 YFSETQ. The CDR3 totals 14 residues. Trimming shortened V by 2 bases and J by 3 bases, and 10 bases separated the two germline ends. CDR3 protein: CASSLEGRTDTQYF. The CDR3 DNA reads TGCGCCAGCAGCTTAGAGGGCCGGACAGATACGCAGTATTTT.

For the CDR3, the DNA is TGCAGTGCCAAGACCGCAACTAATGAAAAACTGTTTTTT. This gives the protein CSAKTATNEKLFF. The J gene is TRBJ1-4, the V gene TRBV20-1; unclear D gene. Germline assignment: CDR1 DFQATT and CDR2 SNEGSKA (reference sequence). V was shortened by 6 bases and J by 0 bases, with 8 bases between the two germline ends. The CDR3 totals 13 residues.

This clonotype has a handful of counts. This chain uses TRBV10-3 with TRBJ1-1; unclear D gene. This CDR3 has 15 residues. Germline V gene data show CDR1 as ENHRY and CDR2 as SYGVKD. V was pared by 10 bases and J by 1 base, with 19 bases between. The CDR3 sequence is CATRAWDGQNTEAFF. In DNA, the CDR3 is TGTGCCACCCGAGCCTGGGATGGTCAGAACACTGAAGCTTTCTTT.

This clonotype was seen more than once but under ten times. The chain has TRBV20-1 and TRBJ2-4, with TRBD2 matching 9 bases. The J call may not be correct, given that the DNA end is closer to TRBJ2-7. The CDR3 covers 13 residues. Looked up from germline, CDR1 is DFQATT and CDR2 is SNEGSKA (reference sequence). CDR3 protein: CSALLAGIDEQYF. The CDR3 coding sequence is TGCAGTGCCCTACTAGCGGGTATCGACGAGCAGTACTTC.

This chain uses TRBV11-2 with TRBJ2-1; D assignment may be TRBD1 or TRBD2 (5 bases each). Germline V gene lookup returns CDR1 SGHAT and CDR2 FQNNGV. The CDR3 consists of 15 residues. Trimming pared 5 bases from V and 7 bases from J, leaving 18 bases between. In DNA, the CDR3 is TGTGCCAGCAGCGTGACGGGGCTCTCTGGGAATGAGCAGTTCTTC. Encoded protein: CASSVTGLSGNEQFF. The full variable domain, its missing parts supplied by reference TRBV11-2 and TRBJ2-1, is EAGVAQSPRYKIIEKRQSVAFWCNPISGHATLYWYQQILGQGPKLLIQFQNNGVVDDSQLPKDRFSAERLKGVDSTLKIQPAKLEDSAVYLCASSVTGLSGNEQFFGPGTRLTVL.

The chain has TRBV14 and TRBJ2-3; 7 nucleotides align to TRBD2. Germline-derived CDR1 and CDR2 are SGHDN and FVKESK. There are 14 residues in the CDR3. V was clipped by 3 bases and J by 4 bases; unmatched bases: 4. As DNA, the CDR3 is TGTGCCAGCAGCCAGCCTAGCGGACCAGATACGCAGTATTTT. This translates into CASSQPSGPDTQYF.

For the CDR3, the DNA is TGTGCCAGCAGCCAATCAGAGGGCCGCAATTCACCCCTCCACTTT. It codes for CASSQSEGRNSPLHF. This chain uses TRBV3-1 with TRBJ1-6, with D unclear. The CDR3 has 15 amino acids. Germline CDR1 reads LGHDT; CDR2 reads YNNKEL (reference sequence). Trimming left V 2 bases short and J 7 bases short, with 12 bases between.

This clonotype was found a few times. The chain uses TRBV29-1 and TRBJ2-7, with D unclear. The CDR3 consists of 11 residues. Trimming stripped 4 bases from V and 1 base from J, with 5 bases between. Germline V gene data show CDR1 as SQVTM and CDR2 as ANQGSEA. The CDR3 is CSVARSYEQYF. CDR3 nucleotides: TGCAGCGTTGCCCGATCCTACGAGCAGTACTTC.

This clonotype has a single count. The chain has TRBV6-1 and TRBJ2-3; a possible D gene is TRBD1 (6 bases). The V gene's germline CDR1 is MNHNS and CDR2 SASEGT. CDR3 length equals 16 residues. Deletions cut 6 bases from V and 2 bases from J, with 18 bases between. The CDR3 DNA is TGTGCCAGCAGGTCCGGGACAAGGTATTACACAGATACGCAGTATTTT. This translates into CASRSGTRYYTDTQYF.

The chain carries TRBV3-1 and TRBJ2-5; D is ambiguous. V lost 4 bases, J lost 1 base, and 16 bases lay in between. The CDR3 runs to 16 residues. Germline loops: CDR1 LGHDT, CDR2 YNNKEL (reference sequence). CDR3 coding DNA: TGTGCCAGCAGCCCCTCAGGACGGACCCGCCAAGAGACCCAGTACTTC. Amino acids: CASSPSGRTRQETQYF.

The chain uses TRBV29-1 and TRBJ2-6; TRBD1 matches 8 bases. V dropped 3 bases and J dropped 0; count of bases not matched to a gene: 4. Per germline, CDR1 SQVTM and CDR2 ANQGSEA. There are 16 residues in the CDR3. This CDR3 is CSVDGQGASGANVLTF. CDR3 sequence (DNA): TGCAGCGTTGATGGACAGGGCGCCTCTGGGGCCAACGTCCTGACTTTC.

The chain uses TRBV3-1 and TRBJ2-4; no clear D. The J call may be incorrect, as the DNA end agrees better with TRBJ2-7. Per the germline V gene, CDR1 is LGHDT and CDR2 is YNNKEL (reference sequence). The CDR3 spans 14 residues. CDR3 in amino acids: CASSQSLRSHEQYF. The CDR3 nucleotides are TGTGCCAGCAGCCAAAGTCTGAGGTCCCACGAGCAGTACTTC.

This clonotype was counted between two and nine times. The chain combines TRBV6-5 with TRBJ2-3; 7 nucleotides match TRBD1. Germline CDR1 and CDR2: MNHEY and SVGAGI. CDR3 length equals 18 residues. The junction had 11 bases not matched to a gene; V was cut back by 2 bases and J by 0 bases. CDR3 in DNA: TGTGCCAGCAGTTACACACAGGGGCACCCACCTAGCACAGATACGCAGTATTTT. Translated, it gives CASSYTQGHPPSTDTQYF.

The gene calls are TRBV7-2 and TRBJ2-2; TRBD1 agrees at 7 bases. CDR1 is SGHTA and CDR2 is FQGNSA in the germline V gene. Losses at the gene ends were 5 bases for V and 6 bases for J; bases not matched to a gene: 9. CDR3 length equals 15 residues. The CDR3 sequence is CASSNRGRDAGELFF. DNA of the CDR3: TGTGCCAGCAGCAACAGGGGCCGGGACGCCGGGGAGCTGTTTTTT.

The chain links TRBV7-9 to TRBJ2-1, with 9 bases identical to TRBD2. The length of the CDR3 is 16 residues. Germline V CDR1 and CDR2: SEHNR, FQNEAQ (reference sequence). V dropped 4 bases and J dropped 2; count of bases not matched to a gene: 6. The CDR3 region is CASSYAGGGAYNEQFF. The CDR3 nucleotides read TGTGCCAGCAGCTATGCCGGCGGGGGGGCCTACAATGAGCAGTTCTTC.

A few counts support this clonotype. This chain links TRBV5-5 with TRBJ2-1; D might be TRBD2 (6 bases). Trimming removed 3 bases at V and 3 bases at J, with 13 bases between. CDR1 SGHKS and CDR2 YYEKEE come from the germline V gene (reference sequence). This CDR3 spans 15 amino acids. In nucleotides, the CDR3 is TGTGCCAGCAGCTGGTTCGGAGGGGTCTACAATGAGCAGTTCTTC. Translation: CASSWFGGVYNEQFF.

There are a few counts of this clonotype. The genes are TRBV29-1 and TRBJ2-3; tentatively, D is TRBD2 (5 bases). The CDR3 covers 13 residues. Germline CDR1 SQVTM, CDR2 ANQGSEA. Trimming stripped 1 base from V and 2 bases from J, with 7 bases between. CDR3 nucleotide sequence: TGCAGCGTTGAAGGGGAGTTCACAGATACGCAGTATTTT. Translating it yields CSVEGEFTDTQYF.

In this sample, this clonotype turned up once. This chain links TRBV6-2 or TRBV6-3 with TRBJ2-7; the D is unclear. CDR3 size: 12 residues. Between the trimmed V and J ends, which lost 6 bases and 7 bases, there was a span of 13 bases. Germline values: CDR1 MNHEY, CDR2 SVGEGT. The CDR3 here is CASSSYPEEQYF. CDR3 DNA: TGTGCCAGCAGCTCCTATCCAGAGGAGCAGTACTTC.

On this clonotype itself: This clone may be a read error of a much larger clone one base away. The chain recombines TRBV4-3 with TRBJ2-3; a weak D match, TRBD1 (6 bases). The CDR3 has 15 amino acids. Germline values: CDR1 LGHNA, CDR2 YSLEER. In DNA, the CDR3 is TGCGCCAGCAGCCAAGATAGGGGGTTGGCAGAGACGCAGTATTTT. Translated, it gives CASSQDRGLAETQYF.

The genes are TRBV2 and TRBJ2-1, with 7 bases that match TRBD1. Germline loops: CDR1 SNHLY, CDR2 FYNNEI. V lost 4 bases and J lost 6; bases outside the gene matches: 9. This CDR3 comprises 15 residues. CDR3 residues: CASSGPGQPINEQFF. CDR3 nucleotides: TGTGCCAGCAGTGGACCGGGACAGCCGATCAATGAGCAGTTCTTC.

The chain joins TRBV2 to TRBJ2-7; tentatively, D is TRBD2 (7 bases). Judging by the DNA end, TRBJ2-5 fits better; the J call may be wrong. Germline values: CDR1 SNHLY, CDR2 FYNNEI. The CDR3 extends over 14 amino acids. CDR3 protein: CASSSTGRGETQYF. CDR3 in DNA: TGTGCCAGCAGTTCAACAGGGAGGGGGGAGACCCAGTACTTC.

The DNA for the CDR3 is TGTGCCAGCAGCCATCGCCCGACCTTTCACGAGCAGTACTTC. Encoded protein: CASSHRPTFHEQYF. The chain links TRBV14 to TRBJ2-4; no clear D gene. TRBJ2-7 matches the DNA end more closely, so the J call is doubtful. The CDR3 has 14 amino acids. Germline V gene sequence: CDR1 SGHDN, CDR2 FVKESK.

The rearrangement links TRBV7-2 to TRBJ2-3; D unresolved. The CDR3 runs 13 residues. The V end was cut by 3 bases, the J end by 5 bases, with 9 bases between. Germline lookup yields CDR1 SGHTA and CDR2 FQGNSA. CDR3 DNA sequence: TGTGCCAGCAGCTTCCGGCATAGAGATACGCAGTATTTT. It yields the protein CASSFRHRDTQYF. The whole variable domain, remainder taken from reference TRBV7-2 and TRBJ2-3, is GAGVSQSPSNKVTEKGKDVELRCDPISGHTALYWYRQSLGQGLEFLIYFQGNSAPDKSGLPSDRFSAERTGGSVSTLTIQRTQQEDSAVYLCASSFRHRDTQYFGPGTRLTVL.

CDR3 in DNA: TGTGCCAGCAGTGACCCCGGCAGGGGGCTTGGCTACACCTTC. This sequence encodes CASSDPGRGLGYTF. The gene calls are TRBV25-1 and TRBJ1-2; 8 nucleotides agree with TRBD1. V lost 3 bases and J lost 7; bases outside the gene matches: 7. The CDR3 is made up of 14 amino acids. Germline lookup yields CDR1 MGHDK and CDR2 SYGVNS.

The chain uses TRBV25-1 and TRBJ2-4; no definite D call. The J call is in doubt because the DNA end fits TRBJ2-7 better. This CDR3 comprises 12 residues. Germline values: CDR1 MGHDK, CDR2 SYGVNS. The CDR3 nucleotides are TGTGCCAGCAGCCCGCGAGTCGACGAGCAGTACTTC. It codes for CASSPRVDEQYF.

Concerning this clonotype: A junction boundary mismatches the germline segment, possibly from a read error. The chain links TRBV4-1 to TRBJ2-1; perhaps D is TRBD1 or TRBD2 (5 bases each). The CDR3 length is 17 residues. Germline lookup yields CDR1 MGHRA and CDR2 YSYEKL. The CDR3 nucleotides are TGCGCCAGTAGCCAAGACCCGGCAGGGAGAAGCTACAATGAGCAGTTCTTC. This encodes CASSQDPAGRSYNEQFF.